This T cell receptor (beta chain) emerged from a study of blood T cell repertoires in COVID-19. Here immunoSEQ multiplex PCR was the method, and the copy in TCRdb shows in-frame clones only, minus some. The sample carries about 170,000 clones, roughly 78% recorded once. This clone has only a few counts. With 1 base removed from V and 2 bases from J, the gap between germline ends came to 9 bases. The CDR3 is made up of 14 amino acids. Germline values: CDR1 SGHNT, CDR2 YENEEA. The sequence came from a woman in her 70s in a cohort exposed to, infected with or recovered from COVID-19 (not recorded which). Sequenced sample: PBMCs or T cells enriched from blood (not recorded which). This chain uses TRBV11-3 with TRBJ2-7, with a tentative D call TRBD1 (5 bases). The CDR3: CASSLGTQAYEQYF. The CDR3 DNA is TGTGCCAGCAGCTTAGGGACACAAGCCTACGAGCAGTACTTC.